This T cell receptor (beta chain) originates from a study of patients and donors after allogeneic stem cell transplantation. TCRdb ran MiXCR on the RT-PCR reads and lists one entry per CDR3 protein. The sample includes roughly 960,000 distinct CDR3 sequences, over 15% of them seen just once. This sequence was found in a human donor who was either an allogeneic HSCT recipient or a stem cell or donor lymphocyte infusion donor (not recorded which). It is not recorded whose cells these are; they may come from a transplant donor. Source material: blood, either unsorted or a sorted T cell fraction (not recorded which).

The CDR3 DNA follows: TGCGCCAGCAGTTACGAGGCCTTCGGAACTGAAGCTTTCTTT. This translates into CASSYEAFGTEAFF. The chain recombines TRBV5-1 with TRBJ1-1; D is undetermined. Trimming took 5 bases from V and 5 from J, leaving 16 bases between them. The CDR3 runs to 14 residues. Germline assignment: CDR1 SGHRS and CDR2 YFSETQ.